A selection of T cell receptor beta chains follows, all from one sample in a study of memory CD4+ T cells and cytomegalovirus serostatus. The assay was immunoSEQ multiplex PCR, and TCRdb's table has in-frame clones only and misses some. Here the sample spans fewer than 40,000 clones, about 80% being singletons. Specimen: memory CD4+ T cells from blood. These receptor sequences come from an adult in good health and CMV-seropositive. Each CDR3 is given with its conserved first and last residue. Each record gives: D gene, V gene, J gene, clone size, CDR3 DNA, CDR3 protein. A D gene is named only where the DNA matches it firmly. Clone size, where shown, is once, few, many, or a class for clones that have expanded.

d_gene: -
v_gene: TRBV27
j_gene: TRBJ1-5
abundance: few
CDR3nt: TGTGCCAGCAGTAGCTGGAATCAGCCCCAGCATTTT
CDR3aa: CASSSWNQPQHF

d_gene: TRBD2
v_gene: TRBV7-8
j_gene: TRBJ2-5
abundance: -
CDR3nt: TGTGCCAGCAGCCTTTCTGGACTAGTCTCAGAGACCCAGTACTTC
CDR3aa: CASSLSGLVSETQYF

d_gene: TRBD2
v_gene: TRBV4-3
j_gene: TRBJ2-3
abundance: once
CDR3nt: TGCGCCAGCAGCCACCCGAGACTAGCTGACACAGATACGCAGTATTTT
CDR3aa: CASSHPRLADTDTQYF

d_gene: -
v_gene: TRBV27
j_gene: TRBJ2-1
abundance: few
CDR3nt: TGTGCCAGCAGTTGGGAAAGGCCGAGCTCCTACAATGAGCAGTTCTTC
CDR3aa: CASSWERPSSYNEQFF

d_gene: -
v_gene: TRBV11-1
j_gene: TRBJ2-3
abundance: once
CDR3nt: TGTGCCAGCACCCCCAGATTCCCTTCCCCCGGTGCAGATACGCAGTATTTT
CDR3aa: CASTPRFPSPGADTQYF

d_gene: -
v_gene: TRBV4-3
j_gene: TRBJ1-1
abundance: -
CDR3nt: TGCGCCAGCAGCCAAGATACCGGGACGGCCACTGAAGCTTTCTTT
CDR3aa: CASSQDTGTATEAFF

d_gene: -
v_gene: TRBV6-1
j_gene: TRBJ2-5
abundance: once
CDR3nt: TGTGCCAGCAGTGCGGGCTACAGGGCTCAAGAGACCCAGTACTTC
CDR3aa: CASSAGYRAQETQYF

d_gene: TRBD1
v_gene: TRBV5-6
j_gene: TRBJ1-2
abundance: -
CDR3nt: TGTGCCAGCAGCTTCTGGGACAGGGGGGTTGGCTACACCTTC
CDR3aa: CASSFWDRGVGYTF

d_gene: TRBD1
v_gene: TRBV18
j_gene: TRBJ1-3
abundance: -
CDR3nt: TGTGCCAGCTCTCTAGGGACAGCCAGAGGAAACACCATATATTTT
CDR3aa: CASSLGTARGNTIYF

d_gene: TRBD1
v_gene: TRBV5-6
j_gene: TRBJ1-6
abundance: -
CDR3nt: TGTGCCAGCAGCCTGGGACAGGGACTGAATTCACCCCTCCACTTT
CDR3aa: CASSLGQGLNSPLHF

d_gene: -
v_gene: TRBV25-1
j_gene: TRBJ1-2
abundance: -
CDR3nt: TGTGCCAGCAGTGAAGGGCATCTAGGCTACACCTTC
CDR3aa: CASSEGHLGYTF

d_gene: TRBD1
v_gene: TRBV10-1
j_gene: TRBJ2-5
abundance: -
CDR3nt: TGCGCCAGCAAGGACAGGGTACGCGAGACCCAGTACTTC
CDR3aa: CASKDRVRETQYF

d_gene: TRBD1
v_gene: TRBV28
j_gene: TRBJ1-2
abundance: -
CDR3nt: TGTGCCAGCAGTTTGGGGACAGGGGGCGCTTTCTATGGCTACACCTTC
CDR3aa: CASSLGTGGAFYGYTF

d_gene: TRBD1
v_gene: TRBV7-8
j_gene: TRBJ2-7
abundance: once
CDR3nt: TGTGCCAGCAGCTGGAGACAGGGGACCTACGAGCAGTACTTC
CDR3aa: CASSWRQGTYEQYF

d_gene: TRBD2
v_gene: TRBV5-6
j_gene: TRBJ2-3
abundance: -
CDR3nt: TGTGCCAGCAGCATACTAGCGGGGGTCACAGATACGCAGTATTTT
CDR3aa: CASSILAGVTDTQYF

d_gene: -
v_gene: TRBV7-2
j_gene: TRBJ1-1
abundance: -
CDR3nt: TGTGCCAGCAGCTTAGGCGGCGGCATGAACACTGAAGCTTTCTTT
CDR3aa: CASSLGGGMNTEAFF

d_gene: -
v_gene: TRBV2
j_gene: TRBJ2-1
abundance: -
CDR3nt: TGTGCCAGCAGTGGCACTAGGGCAGCCTCGTTCAATGAGCAGTTCTTC
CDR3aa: CASSGTRAASFNEQFF

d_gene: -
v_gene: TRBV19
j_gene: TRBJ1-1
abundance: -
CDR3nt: TGTGCCAGTACCAGCCGACTGGACACTGAAGCTTTCTTT
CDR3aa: CASTSRLDTEAFF

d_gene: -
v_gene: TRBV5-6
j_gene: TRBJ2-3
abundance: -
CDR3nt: TGTGCCAGCAAATGGGGGGAAACAGATACGCAGTATTTT
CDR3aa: CASKWGETDTQYF

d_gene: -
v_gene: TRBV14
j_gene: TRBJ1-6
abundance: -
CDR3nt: TGTGCCAGCAGCCATAACGCCAATTCACCCCTCCACTTT
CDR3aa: CASSHNANSPLHF

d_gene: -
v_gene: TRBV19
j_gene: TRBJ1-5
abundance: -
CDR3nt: TGTGCCAGTGGGTATAATCAGCCCCAGCATTTT
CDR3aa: CASGYNQPQHF

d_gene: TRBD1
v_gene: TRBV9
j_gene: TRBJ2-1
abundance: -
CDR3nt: TGTGCCAGCAGCGTAGATGGCAGGGGGCTCTACAATGAGCAGTTCTTC
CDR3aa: CASSVDGRGLYNEQFF

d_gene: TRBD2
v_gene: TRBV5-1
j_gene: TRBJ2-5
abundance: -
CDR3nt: TGCGCCAGCAGCCCTCAACCTAGCGGGGTTCGGGAGACCCAGTACTTC
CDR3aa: CASSPQPSGVRETQYF

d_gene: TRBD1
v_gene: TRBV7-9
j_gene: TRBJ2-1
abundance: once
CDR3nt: TGTGCCAGCAGCTCGTACCGGGACAGGGCCTACAATGAGCAGTTCTTC
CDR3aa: CASSSYRDRAYNEQFF

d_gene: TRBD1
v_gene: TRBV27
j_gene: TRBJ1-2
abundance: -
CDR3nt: TGTGCCAGCAGTTTGGGACAGGGCGATGGCTACACCTTC
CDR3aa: CASSLGQGDGYTF

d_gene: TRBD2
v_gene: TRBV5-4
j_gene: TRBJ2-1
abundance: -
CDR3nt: TGTGCCAGCAGCTTGGTTCCCCTAGCGGGTGCTACCTACAATGAGCAGTTCTTC
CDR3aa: CASSLVPLAGATYNEQFF

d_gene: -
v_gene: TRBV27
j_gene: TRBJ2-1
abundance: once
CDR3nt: TGTGCCAGCAGTTTATCTCTCTACAATGAGCAGTTCTTC
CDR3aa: CASSLSLYNEQFF

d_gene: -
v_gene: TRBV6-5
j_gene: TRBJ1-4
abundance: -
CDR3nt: TGTGCCAGCACAGGGGCTGGGGTCAATGAAAAACTGTTTTTT
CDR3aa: CASTGAGVNEKLFF

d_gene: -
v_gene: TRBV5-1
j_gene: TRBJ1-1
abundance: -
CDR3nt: TGCGCCAGCAGCTTCAACCGTGAAACTGAAGCTTTCTTT
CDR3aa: CASSFNRETEAFF

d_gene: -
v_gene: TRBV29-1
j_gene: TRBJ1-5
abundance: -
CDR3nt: TGCAGCGTTGGGTCCGGCAATCAGCCCCAGCATTTT
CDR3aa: CSVGSGNQPQHF

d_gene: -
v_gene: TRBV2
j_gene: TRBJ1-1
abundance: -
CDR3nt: TGTGCCAGCAGTAGGACTTACTACACTGAAGCTTTCTTT
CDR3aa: CASSRTYYTEAFF

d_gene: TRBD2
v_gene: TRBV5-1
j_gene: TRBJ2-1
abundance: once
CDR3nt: TGCGCCAGCAGCTTGGGACTAGCGGGGGGGCGACTCCATGAGCAGTTCTTC
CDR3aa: CASSLGLAGGRLHEQFF

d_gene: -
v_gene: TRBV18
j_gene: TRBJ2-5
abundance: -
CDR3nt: TGTGCCAGCTCACCGGCCCGGGGGGCGGAGACCCAGTACTTC
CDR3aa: CASSPARGAETQYF

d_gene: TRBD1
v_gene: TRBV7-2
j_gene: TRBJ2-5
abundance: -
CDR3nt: TGTGCCAGCAGTCGCCTCCGGGACAGGGGTTTGGAGACCCAGTACTTC
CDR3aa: CASSRLRDRGLETQYF

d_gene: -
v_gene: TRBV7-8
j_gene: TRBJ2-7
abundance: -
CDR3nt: TGTGCCAGCAGCTTAGGTTTGGGACCAGTCTACGAGCAGTACTTC
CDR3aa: CASSLGLGPVYEQYF

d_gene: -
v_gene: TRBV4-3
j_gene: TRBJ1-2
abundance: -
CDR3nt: TGCGCCAGCAGCCAAGTTCAGGGGCGAGGCTACACCTTC
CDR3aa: CASSQVQGRGYTF

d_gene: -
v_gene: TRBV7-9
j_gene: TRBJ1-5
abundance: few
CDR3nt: TGTGCCAGCAGCTTACTCGGTCAGCCCCAGCATTTT
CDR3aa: CASSLLGQPQHF

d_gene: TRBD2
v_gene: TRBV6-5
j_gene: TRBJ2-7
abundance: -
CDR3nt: TGTGCCAGCAGGGGGGGGAACTCCTACGAGCAGTACTTC
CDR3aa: CASRGGNSYEQYF

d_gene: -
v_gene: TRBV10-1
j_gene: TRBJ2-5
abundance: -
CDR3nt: TGCGCCAGCAGTGAGTGTTCTAGTCCCCCTTCAGGGTACCAAGAGACCCAGTACTTC
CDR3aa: CASSECSSPPSGYQETQYF

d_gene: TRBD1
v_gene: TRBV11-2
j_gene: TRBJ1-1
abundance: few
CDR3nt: TGTGCCAGCAGCTCCCTTAAGGAACAGGGGAGGGGCACTGAAGCTTTCTTT
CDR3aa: CASSSLKEQGRGTEAFF

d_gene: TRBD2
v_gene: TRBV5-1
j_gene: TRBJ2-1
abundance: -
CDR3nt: TGCGCCAGCAGCCTGCACGGCGGGGGCTCCTACAATGAGCAGTTCTTC
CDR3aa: CASSLHGGGSYNEQFF

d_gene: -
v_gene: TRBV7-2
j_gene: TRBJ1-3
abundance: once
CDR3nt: TGTGCCAGCAGCTTAGCTAACGGCGGCACCATATATTTT
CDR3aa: CASSLANGGTIYF

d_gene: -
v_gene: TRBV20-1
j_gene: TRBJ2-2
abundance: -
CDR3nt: TGCAGTGCCGTTGATACCGGGGAGCTGTTTTTT
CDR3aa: CSAVDTGELFF

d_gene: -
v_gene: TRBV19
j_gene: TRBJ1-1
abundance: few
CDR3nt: TGTGCCAGTAGTCAAACTTCGAAGTCCAACACTGAAGCTTTCTTT
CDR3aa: CASSQTSKSNTEAFF

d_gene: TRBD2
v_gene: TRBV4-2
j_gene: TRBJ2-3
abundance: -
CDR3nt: TGTGCCAGCAGCCAAGGACTAGCGGGGGGGCAACATACGCAGTATTTT
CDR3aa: CASSQGLAGGQHTQYF

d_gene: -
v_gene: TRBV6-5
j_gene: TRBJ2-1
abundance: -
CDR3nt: TGTGCCAGCACCCCGGACCGGGGCCGGTACAATGAGCAGTTCTTC
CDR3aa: CASTPDRGRYNEQFF

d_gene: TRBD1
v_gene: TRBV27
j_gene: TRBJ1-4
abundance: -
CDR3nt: TGTGCCAGCAGTTTATCCGGGACAGGGCATGAAAAACTGTTTTTT
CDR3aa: CASSLSGTGHEKLFF

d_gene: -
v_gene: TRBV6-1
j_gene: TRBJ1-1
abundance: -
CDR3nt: TGTGCCAGCAGTGAAGTTGCCTGGGCCCGAGACACTGAAGCTTTCTTT
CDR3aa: CASSEVAWARDTEAFF

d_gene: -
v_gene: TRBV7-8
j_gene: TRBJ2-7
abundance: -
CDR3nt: TGTGCCAGCAGCTTAAGTATTAGGGGTGACGAGCAGTACTTC
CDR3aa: CASSLSIRGDEQYF

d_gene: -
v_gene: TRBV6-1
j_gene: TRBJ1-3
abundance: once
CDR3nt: TGTGCCAGCAGTGAAACAGGGAACACCATATATTTT
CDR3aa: CASSETGNTIYF

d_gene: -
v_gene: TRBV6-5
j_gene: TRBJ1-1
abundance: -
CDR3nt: TGTGCCAGCAGTTTCCGCCGAGGGAACACTGAAGCTTTCTTT
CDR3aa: CASSFRRGNTEAFF

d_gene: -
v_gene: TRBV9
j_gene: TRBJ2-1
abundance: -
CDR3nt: TGTGCCAGCAGTTACGAAGGTCCGGAGGGTTACAATGAGCAGTTCTTC
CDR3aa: CASSYEGPEGYNEQFF

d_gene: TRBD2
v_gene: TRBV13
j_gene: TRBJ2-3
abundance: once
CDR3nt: TGTGCCAGCAGCTTGAGACTAGCCCGGCACACAGATACGCAGTATTTT
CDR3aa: CASSLRLARHTDTQYF

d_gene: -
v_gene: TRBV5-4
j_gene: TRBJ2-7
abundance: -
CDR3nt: TGTGCCAGCAGCGGCTCCGGACAGTCCTACGAGCAGTACTTC
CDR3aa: CASSGSGQSYEQYF